The clone carrying this TCR beta chain was seen repeatedly, ten times or more. Its matching antigen is unknown. A single record per CDR3 protein comes from TCRdb applying MiXCR to the 5' RACE reads. The sample carries 200,000 to 300,000 distinct CDR3 sequences, approximately 24% recorded once. The source of the sample is a study of CD8 T cells in ankylosing spondylitis. Overall study results and limits: Before this, some motif variants had been reported in reactive arthritis synovial fluid and blood.

Trimming took off 5 bases at V and 6 bases at J, with 14 bases between the two ends. This CDR3 spans 15 amino acids. V and J are TRBV12-3 or TRBV12-4 and TRBJ1-6, with D maybe TRBD1 (5 bases). The receptor was isolated from a male donor with ankylosing spondylitis or in good health (not recorded which). The sample comprised blood, either unsorted or a sorted T cell fraction (not recorded which). CDR3 protein: CASSPRQRGNSPLHF. The CDR3 DNA reads TGTGCCAGCAGTCCCCGACAGAGGGGTAATTCACCCCTCCACTTT.